This T cell receptor (beta chain) stems from a study of blood T cell repertoires in COVID-19. Generated by immunoSEQ multiplex PCR, the TCRdb table keeps only in-frame clones and is missing some. The table lists around 150,000 clones, 80% to 90% of them singletons, with 15% to 20% in the top ten. The CDR3 sequence is 16 residues long. V was cut by 5 bases and J by 3 bases, with 17 bases left in between. CDR1 and CDR2 (germline): SGHTA, FQGNSA. The TCR sequence derives from a woman at least 80 years old with acute or convalescent COVID-19. Sequencing used peripheral blood. The J gene is TRBJ1-3, the V gene TRBV7-2; possibly TRBD1 for D (6 bases). CDR3 sequence (DNA): TGTGCCAGCAGCCAAAGTCAGGGGCGTAGTGGAAACACCATATATTTT. The encoded protein is CASSQSQGRSGNTIYF. The full variable domain, with the rest looked up from reference TRBV7-2 and TRBJ1-3, is GAGVSQSPSNKVTEKGKDVELRCDPISGHTALYWYRQSLGQGLEFLIYFQGNSAPDKSGLPSDRFSAERTGGSVSTLTIQRTQQEDSAVYLCASSQSQGRSGNTIYFGEGSWLTVV.